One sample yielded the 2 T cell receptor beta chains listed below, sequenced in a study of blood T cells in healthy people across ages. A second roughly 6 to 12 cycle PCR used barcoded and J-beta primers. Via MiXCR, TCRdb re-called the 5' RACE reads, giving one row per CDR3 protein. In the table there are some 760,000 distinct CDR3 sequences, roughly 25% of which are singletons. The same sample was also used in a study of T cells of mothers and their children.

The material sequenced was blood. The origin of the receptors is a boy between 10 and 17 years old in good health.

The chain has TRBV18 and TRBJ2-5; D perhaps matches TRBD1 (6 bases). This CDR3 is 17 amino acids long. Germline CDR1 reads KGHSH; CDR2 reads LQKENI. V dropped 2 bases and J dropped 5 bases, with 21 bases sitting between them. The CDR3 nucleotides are TGTGCCAGCTCACCAATGGACAGCGGCCTAGGTATCGAGACCCAGTACTTC. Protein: CASSPMDSGLGIETQYF.

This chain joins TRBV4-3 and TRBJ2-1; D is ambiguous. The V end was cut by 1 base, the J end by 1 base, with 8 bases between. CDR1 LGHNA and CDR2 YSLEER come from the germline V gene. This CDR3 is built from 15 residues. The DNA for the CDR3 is TGCGCCAGCAGCCAAGCACAGAATTCCTACAATGAGCAGTTCTTC. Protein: CASSQAQNSYNEQFF.